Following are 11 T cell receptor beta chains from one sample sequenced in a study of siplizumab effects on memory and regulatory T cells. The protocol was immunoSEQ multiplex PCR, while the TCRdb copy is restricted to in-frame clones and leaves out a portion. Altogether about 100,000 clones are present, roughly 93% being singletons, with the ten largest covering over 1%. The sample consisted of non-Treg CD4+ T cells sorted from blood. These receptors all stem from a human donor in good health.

The CDR3 reads CATSRELANTEAFF. CDR3 bases: TGTGCCACCAGCAGAGAATTGGCGAACACTGAAGCTTTCTTT. The chain uses TRBV15 and TRBJ1-1; D gene ambiguous. Trimming cost V 0 bases and J 1 base, with 6 bases left between them. The CDR3 runs 14 residues. CDR1 and CDR2 from the germline V gene are LNHNV and YYDKDF (reference sequence). Filled out from reference TRBV15 and TRBJ1-1, the complete variable domain reads DAMVIQNPRYQVTQFGKPVTLSCSQTLNHNVMYWYQQKSSQAPKLLFHYYDKDFNNEADTPDNFQSRRPNTSFCFLDIRSPGLGDTAMYLCATSRELANTEAFFGQGTRLTVV.

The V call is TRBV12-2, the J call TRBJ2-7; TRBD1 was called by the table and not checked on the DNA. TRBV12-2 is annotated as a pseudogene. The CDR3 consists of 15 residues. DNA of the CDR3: TGTGCAAGTCGCGACCCGGGACAGGCGAGCTACGAGCAGTACTTC. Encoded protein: CASRDPGQASYEQYF.

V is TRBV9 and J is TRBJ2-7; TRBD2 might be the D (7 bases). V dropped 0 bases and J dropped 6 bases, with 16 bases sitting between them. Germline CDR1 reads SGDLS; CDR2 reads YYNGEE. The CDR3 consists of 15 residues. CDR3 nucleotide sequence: TGTGCCAGCAGCGTAGGCGGGAGCGGAGGGGGCGAGCAGTACTTC. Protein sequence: CASSVGGSGGGEQYF.

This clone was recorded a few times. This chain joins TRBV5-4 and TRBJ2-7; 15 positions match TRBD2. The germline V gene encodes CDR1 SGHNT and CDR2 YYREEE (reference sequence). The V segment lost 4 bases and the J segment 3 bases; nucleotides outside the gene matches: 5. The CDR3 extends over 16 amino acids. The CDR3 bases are TGTGCCAGCAGCGAACCGGGACTAGCGGGAGGCTACGAGCAGTACTTC. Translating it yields CASSEPGLAGGYEQYF.

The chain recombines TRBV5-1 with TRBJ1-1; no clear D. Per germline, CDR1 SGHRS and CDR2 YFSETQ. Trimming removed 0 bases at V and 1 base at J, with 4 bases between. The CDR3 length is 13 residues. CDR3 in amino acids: CASSLGENTEAFF. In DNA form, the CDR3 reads TGCGCCAGCAGCTTGGGGGAGAACACTGAAGCTTTCTTT.

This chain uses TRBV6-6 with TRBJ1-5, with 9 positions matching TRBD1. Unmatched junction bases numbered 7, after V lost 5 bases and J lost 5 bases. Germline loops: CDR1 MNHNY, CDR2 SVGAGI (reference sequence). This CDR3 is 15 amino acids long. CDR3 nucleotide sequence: TGTGCCAGCAGTCGCCGGGACAGGGTTTATCAGCCCCAGCATTTT. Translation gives CASSRRDRVYQPQHF.

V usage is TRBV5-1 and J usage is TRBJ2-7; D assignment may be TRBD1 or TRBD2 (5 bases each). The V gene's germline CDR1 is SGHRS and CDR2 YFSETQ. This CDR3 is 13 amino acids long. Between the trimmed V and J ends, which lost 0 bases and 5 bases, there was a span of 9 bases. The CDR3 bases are TGCGCCAGCAGCTTGGCCGAGGGGAACGAGCAGTACTTC. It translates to CASSLAEGNEQYF. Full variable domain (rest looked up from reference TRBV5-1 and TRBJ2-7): KAGVTQTPRYLIKTRGQQVTLSCSPISGHRSVSWYQQTPGQGLQFLFEYFSETQRNKGNFPGRFSGRQFSNSRSEMNVSTLELGDSALYLCASSLAEGNEQYFGPGTRLTVT.

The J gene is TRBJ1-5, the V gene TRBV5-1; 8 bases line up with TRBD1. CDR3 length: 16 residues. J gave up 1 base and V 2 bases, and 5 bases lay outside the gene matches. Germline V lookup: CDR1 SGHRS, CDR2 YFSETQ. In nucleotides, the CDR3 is TGCGCCAGCAGCTTCGGGACAGGAGGGAGCAATCAGCCCCAGCATTTT. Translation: CASSFGTGGSNQPQHF.

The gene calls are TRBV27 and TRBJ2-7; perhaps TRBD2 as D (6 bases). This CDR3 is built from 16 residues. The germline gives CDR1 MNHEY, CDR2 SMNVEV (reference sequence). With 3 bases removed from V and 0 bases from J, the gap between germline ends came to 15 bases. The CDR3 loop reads CASSFVPTGVSYEQYF. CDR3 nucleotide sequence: TGTGCCAGCAGTTTTGTCCCAACGGGGGTCTCCTACGAGCAGTACTTC.

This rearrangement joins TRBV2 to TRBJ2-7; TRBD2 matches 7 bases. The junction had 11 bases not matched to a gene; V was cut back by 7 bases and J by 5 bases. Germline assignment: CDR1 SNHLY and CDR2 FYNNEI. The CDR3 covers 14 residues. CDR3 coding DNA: TGTGCCAGCAATCTCGGCGGGAGAGTCGACGAGCAGTACTTC. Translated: CASNLGGRVDEQYF.

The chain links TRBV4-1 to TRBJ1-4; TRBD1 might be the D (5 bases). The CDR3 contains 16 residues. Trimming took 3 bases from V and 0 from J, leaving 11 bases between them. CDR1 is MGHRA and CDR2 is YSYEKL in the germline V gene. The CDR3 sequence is CASSQGPTATNEKLFF. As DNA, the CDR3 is TGCGCCAGCAGCCAGGGGCCGACGGCAACTAATGAAAAACTGTTTTTT.